Following are 27 T cell receptor beta chains from one sample sequenced in a study of control samples from healthy donors and cancer patients. TCRdb's copy holds only in-frame clones and misses some; the assay was immunoSEQ multiplex PCR. The sample consists of approximately 100,000 clones, less than 95% of them appearing once. Sequencing input: blood. The receptors derive from a human donor in good health. The donor label of this sample is uncertain.

The rearrangement joins TRBV5-6 to TRBJ2-7; possible D gene TRBD1, 5 bases. V dropped 0 bases and J dropped 6 bases, with 10 bases sitting between them. Germline V gene sequence: CDR1 SGHDT, CDR2 YYEEEE. The CDR3 contains 13 residues. The CDR3 nucleotides are TGTGCCAGCAGCTTGGCACAGGCCCGCGAGCAGTACTTC. This gives the protein CASSLAQAREQYF.

The chain is built from TRBV6-5 and TRBJ1-5, with a possible D match to TRBD1 (5 bases). The CDR3 extends over 15 amino acids. Trimming shortened V by 6 bases and J by 3 bases, and 15 bases separated the two germline ends. Germline loops: CDR1 MNHEY, CDR2 SVGAGI. Written as DNA, the CDR3 is TGTGCCAGCAGCCCCGGGCAGGGCTACAATCAGCCCCAGCATTTT. Translated, it gives CASSPGQGYNQPQHF.

The gene calls are TRBV20-1 and TRBJ2-3; D not resolved. V lost 3 bases to trimming and J lost 3 bases, with 28 bases between them. Germline-derived CDR1 and CDR2 are DFQATT and SNEGSKA (reference sequence). The CDR3 length is 19 residues. The DNA of the CDR3 is TGCAGTGCTAGTAGTTATTCGGAAAACCCGAACACGATGACAGATACGCAGTATTTT. Its protein product is CSASSYSENPNTMTDTQYF.

Concerning this clone: The sample carries other DNA sequences with the same CDR3. This chain links TRBV30 with TRBJ1-2; perhaps TRBD1 as D (6 bases). The germline gives CDR1 GTSNPN, CDR2 SVGIG (reference sequence). CDR3 length: 12 residues. The V gene lost 5 bases and the J gene lost 4 bases, with 11 bases spanning the gap. The CDR3 here is CAWSVRGYGYTF. The DNA for the CDR3 is TGTGCCTGGTCGGTCAGGGGCTATGGCTACACCTTC. Full variable domain (outside the CDR3, taken from reference TRBV30 and TRBJ1-2): SQTIHQWPATLVQPVGSPLSLECTVEGTSNPNLYWYRQAAGRGLQLLFYSVGIGQISSEVPQNLSASRPQDRQFILSSKKLLLSDSGFYLCAWSVRGYGYTFGSGTRLTVV.

The genes are TRBV27 and TRBJ1-5; TRBD1 agrees at 9 bases. Looked up from germline, CDR1 is MNHEY and CDR2 is SMNVEV (reference sequence). After removal of 2 bases from V and 5 bases from J, the junction contained 10 bases not matched to a gene. The CDR3 length is 17 residues. The CDR3 sequence: CASSLTGGPNKHQPQHF. In nucleotides, the CDR3 is TGTGCCAGCAGTTTAACAGGGGGCCCAAACAAACATCAGCCCCAGCATTTT.

The V gene is TRBV20-1, the J gene TRBJ1-2; D gene uncertain. CDR1 DFQATT and CDR2 SNEGSKA come from the germline V gene (reference sequence). V lost 3 bases, J lost 3 bases, and 5 bases lay in between. CDR3 length: 11 residues. The CDR3 here is CSASKDYGYTF. CDR3 DNA: TGCAGTGCTAGTAAGGACTATGGCTACACCTTC.

This chain joins TRBV3-1 (or the pseudogene TRBV3-2) and TRBJ1-2; D remains unclear. Trimming left V 2 bases short and J 5 bases short, with 15 bases between. Germline values: CDR1 LGHDT, CDR2 YNNKEL (reference sequence). CDR3 length: 15 residues. The CDR3: CASSQRHPHRYGYTF. In DNA form, the CDR3 reads TGTGCCAGCAGCCAACGGCACCCCCATCGTTATGGCTACACCTTC.

The rearrangement joins TRBV3-1 (or the pseudogene TRBV3-2) to TRBJ2-7, with unresolved D. V dropped 0 bases and J dropped 5 bases, with 11 bases sitting between them. Germline CDR1 and CDR2: LGHDT and YNNKEL (reference sequence). This CDR3 spans 14 amino acids. The chain's CDR3 is CASSQEWGSHEQYF. For the CDR3, the DNA is TGTGCCAGCAGCCAAGAGTGGGGTTCCCACGAGCAGTACTTC.

The chain recombines TRBV6-1 with TRBJ2-2; 10 nucleotides line up with TRBD1. Germline lookup yields CDR1 MNHNS and CDR2 SASEGT. The CDR3 spans 17 residues. The trim removed 3 bases at V and 5 bases at J, leaving 9 bases unmatched. The CDR3 is CASSEVGTGDLTGELFF. The CDR3 DNA follows: TGTGCCAGCAGTGAGGTGGGGACAGGGGATTTGACCGGGGAGCTGTTTTTT.

The chain is built from TRBV7-3 and TRBJ2-2; 7 nucleotides match TRBD2. The germline V gene has CDR1 SGHTA and CDR2 FQGTGA. This CDR3 spans 13 amino acids. Trimming at V came to 5 bases and at J to 6 bases, leaving 3 bases not matched to a gene. The CDR3 bases are TGTGCCAGCAGCGGCGCGGGGGCCGGGGAGCTGTTTTTT. Translated, it gives CASSGAGAGELFF.

This clone was counted only a few times. The rearrangement links TRBV27 to TRBJ1-1; D ambiguous. Trimming pared 2 bases from V and 6 bases from J, leaving 10 bases between. The germline V gene encodes CDR1 MNHEY and CDR2 SMNVEV (reference sequence). The length of the CDR3 is 13 residues. CDR3 sequence: CASSLEGSSEAFF. The CDR3 DNA reads TGTGCCAGCAGTTTAGAAGGGTCCTCTGAAGCTTTCTTT.

The chain joins TRBV5-1 to TRBJ1-1; D ambiguous. V was pared by 1 base and J by 6 bases, with 10 bases between. The CDR3 spans 13 residues. CDR1 and CDR2 from the germline V gene are SGHRS and YFSETQ. CDR3 amino acids: CASSLSGWAEAFF. CDR3 nucleotide sequence: TGCGCCAGCAGCTTGTCCGGTTGGGCTGAAGCTTTCTTT.

V and J are TRBV2 and TRBJ1-5, with D unclear. Germline loops: CDR1 SNHLY, CDR2 FYNNEI. The germline V and J ends were trimmed by 6 bases and 8 bases, with 8 bases remaining between them. The CDR3 extends over 11 amino acids. This chain's CDR3 is CASRDGEPQHF. CDR3 in DNA: TGTGCCAGCAGGGACGGGGAGCCCCAGCATTTT.

This clone was seen a few times. The chain carries TRBV4-1 and TRBJ2-2; possibly TRBD1 for D (5 bases). The CDR3 is 14 amino acids. In germline, CDR1 is MGHRA, CDR2 YSYEKL. The V and J ends lost 1 base and 6 bases respectively, with 9 bases between them. CDR3 sequence (DNA): TGCGCCAGCAGCCAAGGTGGGGCGGCCGGGGAGCTGTTTTTT. Encoded protein: CASSQGGAAGELFF.

The CDR3, as DNA: TGCGCCAGCAGCTTGCAACAGGGGACTGAAGCTTTCTTT. It codes for CASSLQQGTEAFF. V and J are TRBV5-1 and TRBJ1-1, with 7 positions matching TRBD1. Germline lookup yields CDR1 SGHRS and CDR2 YFSETQ. Trimming removed 1 base from V and 5 bases from J; junction bases left unmatched: 2. This CDR3 is 13 amino acids long.

CDR3 loop: CASSVPGQYNEQFF. In nucleotides, the CDR3 is TGTGCCAGTAGTGTCCCGGGACAGTACAATGAGCAGTTCTTC. The V and J genes are TRBV19 and TRBJ2-1, with 7 bases fitting TRBD1. Per the germline V gene, CDR1 is LNHDA and CDR2 is SQIVND (reference sequence). The CDR3 is made up of 14 amino acids. V shed 5 bases, J shed 4 bases, and the junction held 5 bases outside the gene matches.

The chain combines TRBV5-1 with TRBJ2-1; D is ambiguous. The CDR3 runs 11 residues. Germline CDR1 is SGHRS and CDR2 is YFSETQ. V lost 4 bases to trimming and J lost 8 bases, with 7 bases between them. DNA for the CDR3: TGCGCCAGCAGCGTTTATCATGAGCAGTTCTTC. Residues: CASSVYHEQFF. Together with reference TRBV5-1 and TRBJ2-1, the CDR3 gives the full variable domain: KAGVTQTPRYLIKTRGQQVTLSCSPISGHRSVSWYQQTPGQGLQFLFEYFSETQRNKGNFPGRFSGRQFSNSRSEMNVSTLELGDSALYLCASSVYHEQFFGPGTRLTVL.

This clone was found once. The chain joins TRBV24-1 to TRBJ1-2; TRBD1 matches at 9 bases. There are 14 residues in the CDR3. V was pared by 5 bases and J by 5 bases, with 5 bases of the junction left unmatched. Germline CDR1 KGHDR, CDR2 SFDVKD. The CDR3: CATSGPGTGYGYTF. CDR3 coding DNA: TGTGCCACCAGTGGACCGGGGACAGGGTATGGCTACACCTTC.

The genes are TRBV11-2 and TRBJ2-3, with TRBD2 as a possible D gene (6 bases). There are 15 residues in the CDR3. Between the trimmed V and J ends, which lost 1 base and 1 base, there was a span of 9 bases. The V gene's germline CDR1 is SGHAT and CDR2 FQNNGV. The CDR3 coding sequence is TGTGCCAGCAGCTTAGGGGGGGTAGGCACAGATACGCAGTATTTT. Its translation is CASSLGGVGTDTQYF.

The chain couples TRBV6-5 to TRBJ1-1; weak D call: TRBD1 (6 bases). CDR3 length: 15 amino acids. V lost 5 bases to trimming and J lost 4 bases, with 17 bases between them. CDR1 is MNHEY and CDR2 is SVGAGI in the germline V gene. The CDR3 DNA reads as TGTGCCAGCAGTCGGGCAGGGGCGGGTAGCACTGAAGCTTTCTTT. It yields the protein CASSRAGAGSTEAFF.

This chain links TRBV12-3 or TRBV12-4 with TRBJ1-2; D ambiguous. The CDR3 contains 13 residues. The ends were cut back, 2 bases at V and 4 bases at J, with 8 bases in the middle. CDR3 sequence reads: CASSLTTSYGYTF. For the CDR3, the DNA is TGTGCCAGCAGTTTAACGACATCCTATGGCTACACCTTC.

This chain joins TRBV6-5 and TRBJ2-7, with D possibly matching TRBD1 (5 bases). The CDR3 length is 14 residues. Trimming took 8 bases from V and 1 from J, leaving 15 bases between them. Per the germline V gene, CDR1 is MNHEY and CDR2 is SVGAGI. The CDR3 coding sequence is TGTGCCAGCCGGGTAAGGGGTTGGTCCTACGAGCAGTACTTC. Encoded protein: CASRVRGWSYEQYF.

Only one count was recorded for this clone. The chain recombines TRBV5-5 with TRBJ2-7; tentatively, D is TRBD1 (6 bases). Germline CDR1 SGHKS, CDR2 YYEKEE (reference sequence). CDR3 size: 15 residues. The V end lost 2 bases, the J end lost 2 bases, and 14 bases lay between the germline ends. The CDR3 region has the DNA TGTGCCAGCAGCTTAGAACAGGGTCAGCCCTACGAGCAGTACTTC. It encodes CASSLEQGQPYEQYF.

This clone has just one count. The rearrangement joins TRBV3-1 (or the pseudogene TRBV3-2) to TRBJ2-5, with 13 bases that match TRBD2. Trimming removed 1 base from V and 2 bases from J; junction bases left unmatched: 4. CDR3 length: 17 residues. Germline assignment: CDR1 LGHDT and CDR2 YNNKEL (reference sequence). CDR3 coding DNA: TGTGCCAGCAGCCAAGTAGAACTAGCGGGGGGGCAAGAGACCCAGTACTTC. This gives the protein CASSQVELAGGQETQYF.

This chain uses TRBV2 with TRBJ1-1; TRBD1 is a possible D gene (6 bases). This CDR3 spans 13 amino acids. Trimming pared 6 bases from V and 1 base from J, leaving 9 bases between. Per germline, CDR1 SNHLY and CDR2 FYNNEI. The CDR3 loop is CASSIQGNTEAFF. CDR3 coding DNA: TGTGCCAGCAGCATACAGGGGAACACTGAAGCTTTCTTT.

The rearrangement links TRBV19 to TRBJ2-6; D call uncertain. V gave up 3 bases and J gave up 8 bases, with 11 bases separating them. The CDR3 runs to 14 residues. CDR1 LNHDA and CDR2 SQIVND come from the germline V gene (reference sequence). This chain's CDR3 is CASSIQQNTNVLTF. CDR3 nucleotides: TGTGCCAGTAGTATTCAACAGAACACCAACGTCCTGACTTTC.

The V call is TRBV2, the J call TRBJ2-3, with 9 bases aligning to TRBD2. This CDR3 contains 16 residues. With V trimmed by 6 bases and J by 6 bases, 13 bases remained unmatched. Germline V gene data show CDR1 as SNHLY and CDR2 as FYNNEI. The chain's CDR3 is CASSALEAGGPDTQYF. Here the CDR3 DNA reads TGTGCCAGCAGCGCTCTGGAGGCGGGGGGGCCCGATACGCAGTATTTT.